This entry lists 30 T cell receptor beta chains sequenced from one sample in a study of response to subunit inactivated influenza vaccine. MiXCR, run by TCRdb on the RT-PCR reads, gives a single entry per CDR3 protein. The data show 560,000 or so distinct CDR3 sequences, about 8% seen once. The sequences come from PBMCs from blood, collected around 25 months after vaccination. The origin of the receptors is a man between 50 and 75 years old who received an inactivated influenza vaccine.

The chain combines TRBV12-3 or TRBV12-4 with TRBJ2-1; D gene unclear. Between the trimmed V and J ends, which lost 6 bases and 6 bases, there was a span of 18 bases. This CDR3 is built from 15 residues. The CDR3 DNA is TGTGCCAGCAGCTTACAAGGTGCCGGGTCCAATGAGCAGTTCTTC. Protein product: CASSLQGAGSNEQFF.

This clonotype was detected only a few times. The chain is built from TRBV10-3 and TRBJ2-3, with TRBD2 matching 7 bases. CDR3 length equals 14 residues. V trimming: 8 bases; J trimming: 1 base; junction bases outside the gene matches: 6. CDR1 and CDR2 from the germline V gene are ENHRY and SYGVKD. The CDR3 reads CAIRSGVGTDTQYF. The CDR3 region has the DNA TGTGCCATCCGGAGCGGGGTAGGCACAGATACGCAGTATTTT.

This clonotype was counted many times. V gene TRBV7-3 combines with J gene TRBJ1-6; D remains unclear. The CDR3 is made up of 13 amino acids. The V gene lost 1 base and the J gene lost 7 bases, with 5 bases spanning the gap. Germline CDR1 SGHTA, CDR2 FQGTGA. CDR3 in DNA: TGTGCCAGCAGCTTAATTTTCAATTCACCCCTCCACTTT. Amino acids: CASSLIFNSPLHF.

The sample holds many counts of this clonotype. This CDR3 is CASNARGRSTEAFF. CDR3 DNA sequence: TGTGCCAGCAATGCTCGGGGCCGAAGCACTGAAGCTTTCTTT. The V call is TRBV12-3 or TRBV12-4, the J call TRBJ1-1; TRBD1 is a possible D gene (5 bases). This CDR3 region has 14 residues. Trimming took 7 bases from V and 4 from J, leaving 16 bases between them.

This clonotype was seen at least ten times. V gene TRBV7-9 combines with J gene TRBJ1-3; D uncertain. The V gene's germline CDR1 is SEHNR and CDR2 FQNEAQ (reference sequence). CDR3 size: 12 residues. V dropped 2 bases and J dropped 12 bases, with 11 bases sitting between them. The CDR3 protein is CASSLLDADIYF. The CDR3 DNA reads as TGTGCCAGCAGCTTATTGGACGCTGACATATATTTT.

This clonotype has more than one count but fewer than ten. The J gene is TRBJ2-3, the V gene TRBV20-1; 8 bases are a match to TRBD2. Germline CDR1 and CDR2: DFQATT and SNEGSKA (reference sequence). The CDR3 runs 15 residues. After removal of 3 bases from V and 0 bases from J, the junction contained 5 bases not matched to a gene. The CDR3 region is CSASLTSGSTDTQYF. Here the CDR3 DNA reads TGCAGTGCTAGCCTTACTAGCGGCAGCACAGATACGCAGTATTTT.

The chain carries TRBV14 and TRBJ2-7; D may be TRBD2 (5 bases). V was shortened by 10 bases and J by 4 bases, with 17 bases between the two germline ends. CDR1 and CDR2 (germline): SGHDN, FVKESK. The CDR3 length is 13 residues. The CDR3 sequence: CATSVGSQYEQYF. CDR3 DNA sequence: TGTGCCACCAGTGTTGGGAGTCAGTACGAGCAGTACTTC.

V usage is TRBV11-1 and J usage is TRBJ2-3; 9 bases are shared with TRBD1. Unmatched junction bases numbered 9, after V lost 4 bases and J lost 7 bases. The germline V gene has CDR1 SGHAT and CDR2 FQDESV (reference sequence). The length of the CDR3 is 15 residues. This CDR3 is CASSSRDRVDYTQYF. In DNA, the CDR3 is TGTGCCAGCAGCTCCCGGGACAGGGTAGATTATACGCAGTATTTT.

In the case of this clonotype: Compared with germline, one end of the junction differs, possibly owing to a read error. The V gene is TRBV4-1, the J gene TRBJ2-4; weak D call: TRBD1 (5 bases). The CDR3 sequence is 15 residues long. Germline values: CDR1 MGHRA, CDR2 YSYEKL. The CDR3 is CVSSQGVLTKNIQYF. The CDR3 DNA reads TGCGTCAGCAGCCAAGGGGTTCTGACCAAAAACATTCAGTACTTC.

This clonotype was recorded many times. The chain uses TRBV6-5 and TRBJ1-4; TRBD1 agrees at 11 bases. The germline V gene encodes CDR1 MNHEY and CDR2 SVGAGI. V trimming: 2 bases; J trimming: 7 bases; junction bases outside the gene matches: 6. The CDR3 has 16 residues. This CDR3 reads CASSYARTGGGEKLFF. The CDR3 DNA is TGTGCCAGCAGTTACGCGAGGACAGGGGGCGGTGAAAAACTGTTTTTT.

The J gene is TRBJ1-1, the V gene TRBV29-1; D may be TRBD1 (5 bases). The germline V gene has CDR1 SQVTM and CDR2 ANQGSEA. Deletions cut 4 bases from V and 1 base from J, with 10 bases between. The CDR3 length is 13 residues. CDR3 sequence reads: CSVARGQNTEAFF. CDR3 coding DNA: TGCAGCGTTGCTCGAGGACAGAACACTGAAGCTTTCTTT. The full variable domain, with the rest looked up from reference TRBV29-1 and TRBJ1-1, is SAVISQKPSRDICQRGTSLTIQCQVDSQVTMMFWYRQQPGQSLTLIATANQGSEATYESGFVIDKFPISRPNLTFSTLTVSNMSPEDSSIYLCSVARGQNTEAFFGQGTRLTVV.

This clonotype has at least ten counts. This rearrangement joins TRBV28 to TRBJ2-2; possibly TRBD1 for D (5 bases). The CDR3 extends over 13 amino acids. V was pared by 6 bases and J by 2 bases, with 7 bases between. Germline CDR1 and CDR2: MDHEN and SYDVKM. CDR3 nucleotides: TGTGCCAGCAGGGACACAAACACCGGGGAGCTGTTTTTT. Residues: CASRDTNTGELFF.

This clonotype has at least ten counts. The CDR3 sequence is CASSYPGQGNTGELFF. DNA for the CDR3: TGTGCCAGCAGTTATCCGGGACAGGGGAATACCGGGGAGCTGTTTTTT. The chain links TRBV6-2 or TRBV6-3 to TRBJ2-2; 10 nucleotides align to TRBD1. This CDR3 is 16 amino acids long. The V gene end was trimmed by 3 bases and the J gene end by 5 bases; junction bases not matched to a gene: 6. Germline V lookup: CDR1 MNHEY, CDR2 SVGEGT.

This clonotype has ten or more counts. This chain connects TRBV29-1 to TRBJ1-2, with 11 bases identical to TRBD1. V lost 3 bases and J lost 6; bases outside the gene matches: 6. This CDR3 contains 14 residues. Germline CDR1 reads SQVTM; CDR2 reads ANQGSEA. CDR3 nucleotide sequence: TGCAGCGTTGATCTGGACAGGGGGCTTCATGGCTACACCTTC. The encoded protein is CSVDLDRGLHGYTF.

This clonotype was counted a few times. The chain combines TRBV20-1 with TRBJ2-5, with 10 positions matching TRBD2. CDR1 DFQATT and CDR2 SNEGSKA come from the germline V gene (reference sequence). V trimming: 4 bases; J trimming: 7 bases; junction bases outside the gene matches: 9. The CDR3 is 14 amino acids. The CDR3 DNA reads as TGCAGTGCTACCGGGACTAGCGAGGTGGGGACCCAGTACTTC. This translates into CSATGTSEVGTQYF.

The table lists this clonotype with many counts. The chain combines TRBV5-1 with TRBJ2-7; D unresolved. V lost 1 base, J lost 2 bases, and 7 bases lay in between. CDR3 size: 13 residues. Germline CDR1 and CDR2: SGHRS and YFSETQ. As DNA, the CDR3 is TGCGCCAGCAGCTTGTTATCAACCTACGAGCAGTACTTC. Its translation is CASSLLSTYEQYF.

V is TRBV11-2 and J is TRBJ2-1, with 10 bases fitting TRBD2. Germline CDR1 reads SGHAT; CDR2 reads FQNNGV. V lost 5 bases and J lost 3; bases outside the gene matches: 4. The CDR3 is 15 residues long. The CDR3 sequence is CASSGLADRYNEQFF. For the CDR3, the DNA is TGTGCCAGCAGCGGACTAGCGGACCGCTACAATGAGCAGTTCTTC.

This clonotype was counted many times. The gene calls are TRBV29-1 and TRBJ2-6; no reliable D call. The V gene's germline CDR1 is SQVTM and CDR2 ANQGSEA. V gave up 4 bases and J gave up 0 bases, with 10 bases separating them. This CDR3 comprises 15 residues. The CDR3 DNA follows: TGCAGCGTTGTATTTCCTGCCTCTGGGGCCAACGTCCTGACTTTC. Protein sequence: CSVVFPASGANVLTF.

This chain links TRBV20-1 with TRBJ2-1; 7 positions match TRBD2. Germline values: CDR1 DFQATT, CDR2 SNEGSKA (reference sequence). J lost 4 bases, V lost 2 bases, and 11 bases had no gene match. CDR3 size: 16 residues. CDR3: CSARSGRGRVYNEQFF. CDR3 DNA sequence: TGCAGTGCTAGAAGTGGGCGCGGGAGAGTTTACAATGAGCAGTTCTTC.

The chain has TRBV5-1 and TRBJ1-3; the D is unclear. Trimming removed 4 bases from V and 9 bases from J, with 17 bases in between. Germline lookup yields CDR1 SGHRS and CDR2 YFSETQ. The CDR3 covers 14 residues. In nucleotides, the CDR3 is TGCGCCAGCAGCCGGAGTGGGTCGGGCGGCACCATATATTTT. Amino acids: CASSRSGSGGTIYF.

The sample holds many counts of this clonotype. The chain links TRBV6-2 or TRBV6-3 to TRBJ2-1; D may be TRBD1 or TRBD2 (5 bases each). CDR1 MNHEY and CDR2 SVGEGT come from the germline V gene. CDR3 size: 10 residues. V lost 8 bases to trimming and J lost 9 bases, with 8 bases between them. The chain's CDR3 is CASGGFEQFF. The DNA of the CDR3 is TGTGCCAGCGGGGGATTTGAGCAGTTCTTC.

V gene TRBV4-1 combines with J gene TRBJ1-4; 7 bases match TRBD1. The CDR3 extends over 15 amino acids. Per the germline V gene, CDR1 is MGHRA and CDR2 is YSYEKL. Trimming took 4 bases from V and 6 from J; bases not matched to a gene: 8. This CDR3 is CASSRFQGVDEKLFF. The CDR3 DNA reads TGCGCCAGCAGCCGATTCCAGGGGGTAGATGAAAAACTGTTTTTT.

This clonotype was seen only a few times. The chain combines TRBV3-1 with TRBJ2-5; D possibly corresponds to TRBD2 (5 bases). The V gene lost 4 bases and the J gene lost 4 bases, with 16 bases spanning the gap. The CDR3 covers 15 residues. Germline assignment: CDR1 LGHDT and CDR2 YNNKEL (reference sequence). CDR3 in amino acids: CASSRPSGSRETQYF. CDR3 nucleotide sequence: TGTGCCAGCAGCCGGCCCTCGGGGAGTCGAGAGACCCAGTACTTC.

This clonotype was detected a few times. V is TRBV7-3 and J is TRBJ2-3; D is unresolved. This CDR3 has 13 amino acids. Deletions cut 1 base from V and 6 bases from J, with 8 bases between. Germline V lookup: CDR1 SGHTA, CDR2 FQGTGA. This CDR3 reads CASSLSRSDTQYF. The DNA of the CDR3 is TGTGCCAGCAGCTTAAGCAGGTCGGATACGCAGTATTTT.

Many counts were recorded for this clonotype. V and J are TRBV12-3 or TRBV12-4 and TRBJ2-7, with 7 bases matching TRBD2. The CDR3 sequence is 14 residues long. V lost 6 bases to trimming and J lost 0 bases; unmatched junction nucleotides: 5. This CDR3 reads CASSRSGTSYEQYF. The CDR3 DNA sequence: TGTGCCAGCAGCCGGAGCGGGACCTCCTACGAGCAGTACTTC.

This clonotype was found many times. The chain is built from TRBV20-1 and TRBJ1-4, with D maybe TRBD1 (5 bases). From germline, CDR1 is DFQATT and CDR2 SNEGSKA (reference sequence). CDR3 length: 14 amino acids. V dropped 3 bases and J dropped 6 bases, with 14 bases sitting between them. The CDR3 is CSASDGGADEKLFF. In nucleotides, the CDR3 is TGCAGTGCTAGCGACGGAGGGGCAGATGAAAAACTGTTTTTT.

This clonotype was seen many times. In nucleotides, the CDR3 is TGTGCCACCAGGAGACACCGGAGCACAGATACGCAGTATTTT. It codes for CATRRHRSTDTQYF. The V gene is TRBV15, the J gene TRBJ2-3; D ambiguous. Germline-derived CDR1 and CDR2 are LNHNV and YYDKDF (reference sequence). The CDR3 extends over 14 amino acids. Trimming cost V 6 bases and J 0 bases, with 10 bases left between them.

This clonotype appeared a few times. The rearrangement joins TRBV6-1 to TRBJ2-1; TRBD2 matches at 9 bases. Germline-derived CDR1 and CDR2 are MNHNS and SASEGT. The length of the CDR3 is 16 residues. With V trimmed by 5 bases and J by 6 bases, 11 bases remained unmatched. Here the CDR3 reads CASSRLAAGKGNEQFF. The CDR3 nucleotides read TGTGCCAGCAGTCGACTAGCGGCGGGGAAGGGCAATGAGCAGTTCTTC.

The rearrangement links TRBV28 to TRBJ2-3; 11 nucleotides align to TRBD2. The CDR3 length is 15 residues. The V gene end was trimmed by 7 bases and the J gene end by 5 bases; junction bases not matched to a gene: 8. In germline, CDR1 is MDHEN, CDR2 SYDVKM. The CDR3 bases are TGTGCCAGCACCCGAAGACTAGCGGGGTTAGATACGCAGTATTTT. Translation gives CASTRRLAGLDTQYF. Combining the CDR3 with reference TRBV28 and TRBJ2-3 gives the whole variable domain DVKVTQSSRYLVKRTGEKVFLECVQDMDHENMFWYRQDPGLGLRLIYFSYDVKMKEKGDIPEGYSVSREKKERFSLILESASTNQTSMYLCASTRRLAGLDTQYFGPGTRLTVL.

This clonotype was counted many times. This chain uses TRBV27 with TRBJ2-1; D perhaps matches TRBD2 (6 bases). Germline V gene sequence: CDR1 MNHEY, CDR2 SMNVEV (reference sequence). V dropped 5 bases and J dropped 8 bases, with 22 bases sitting between them. The CDR3 consists of 16 residues. CDR3: CASSPAGLASFHEQFF. The CDR3 nucleotides read TGTGCCAGCAGTCCGGCGGGGCTAGCGTCTTTCCATGAGCAGTTCTTC.